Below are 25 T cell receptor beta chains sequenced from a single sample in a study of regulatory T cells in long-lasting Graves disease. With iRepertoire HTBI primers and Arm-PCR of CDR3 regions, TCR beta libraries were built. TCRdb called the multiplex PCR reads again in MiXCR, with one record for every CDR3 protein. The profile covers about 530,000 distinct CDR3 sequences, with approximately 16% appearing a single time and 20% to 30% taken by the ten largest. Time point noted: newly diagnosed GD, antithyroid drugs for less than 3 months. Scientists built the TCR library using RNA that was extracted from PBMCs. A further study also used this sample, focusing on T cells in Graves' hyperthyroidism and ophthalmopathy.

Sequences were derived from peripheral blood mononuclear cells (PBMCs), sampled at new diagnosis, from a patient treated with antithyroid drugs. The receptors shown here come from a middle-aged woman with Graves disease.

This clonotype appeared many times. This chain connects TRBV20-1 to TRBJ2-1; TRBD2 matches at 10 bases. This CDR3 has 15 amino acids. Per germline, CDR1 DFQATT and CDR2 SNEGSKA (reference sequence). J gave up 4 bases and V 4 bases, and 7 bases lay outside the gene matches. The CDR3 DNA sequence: TGCAGTGCTATATTCCCGGGACTAGCGTACAATGAGCAGTTCTTC. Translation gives CSAIFPGLAYNEQFF.

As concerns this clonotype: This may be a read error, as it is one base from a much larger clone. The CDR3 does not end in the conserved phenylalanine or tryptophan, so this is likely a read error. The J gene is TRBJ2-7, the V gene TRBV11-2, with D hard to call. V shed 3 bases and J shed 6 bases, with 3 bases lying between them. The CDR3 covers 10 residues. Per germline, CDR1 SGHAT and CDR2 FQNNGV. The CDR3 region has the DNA TGTGCCAGCAGCTTGGGCGAGCAGTACCTC. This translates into CASSLGEQYL.

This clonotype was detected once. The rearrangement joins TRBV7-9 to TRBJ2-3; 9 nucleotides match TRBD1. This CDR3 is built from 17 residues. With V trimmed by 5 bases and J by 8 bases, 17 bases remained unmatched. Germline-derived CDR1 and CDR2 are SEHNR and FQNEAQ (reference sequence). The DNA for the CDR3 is TGTGCCAGCAGCCAACCTATTCGGACAGGGGTGCGAGGTACGCAGTATTTT. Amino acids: CASSQPIRTGVRGTQYF.

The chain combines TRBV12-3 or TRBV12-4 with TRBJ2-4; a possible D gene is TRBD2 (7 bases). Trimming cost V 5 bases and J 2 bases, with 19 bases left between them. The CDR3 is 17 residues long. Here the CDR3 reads CASSGGRGGGPKNIQYF. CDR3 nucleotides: TGTGCCAGCAGTGGGGGCCGTGGCGGGGGTCCCAAAAACATTCAGTACTTC.

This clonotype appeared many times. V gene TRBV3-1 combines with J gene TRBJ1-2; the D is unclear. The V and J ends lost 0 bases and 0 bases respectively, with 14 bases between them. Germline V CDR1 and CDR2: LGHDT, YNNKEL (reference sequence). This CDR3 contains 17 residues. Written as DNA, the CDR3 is TGTGCCAGCAGCCAAGATCGCCTCGTGACGGCTAACTATGGCTACACCTTC. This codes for CASSQDRLVTANYGYTF.

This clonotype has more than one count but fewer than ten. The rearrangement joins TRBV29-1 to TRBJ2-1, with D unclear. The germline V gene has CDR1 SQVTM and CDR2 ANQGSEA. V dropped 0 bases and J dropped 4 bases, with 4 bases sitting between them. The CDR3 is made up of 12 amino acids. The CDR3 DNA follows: TGCAGCGTTGAAGAGGAGTACAATGAGCAGTTCTTC. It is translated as CSVEEEYNEQFF.

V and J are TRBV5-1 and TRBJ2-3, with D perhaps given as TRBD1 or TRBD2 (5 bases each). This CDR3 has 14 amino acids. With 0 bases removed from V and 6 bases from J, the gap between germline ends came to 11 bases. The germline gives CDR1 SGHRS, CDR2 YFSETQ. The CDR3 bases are TGCGCCAGCAGCTTGGGGGGGTATAAGGATACGCAGTATTTT. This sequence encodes CASSLGGYKDTQYF.

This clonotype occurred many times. CDR3 nucleotide sequence: TGTGCCAGCAGTTACCAGACAACCGCCACAGATACGCAGTATTTT. The encoded protein is CASSYQTTATDTQYF. The V gene is TRBV6-2 or TRBV6-3, the J gene TRBJ2-3; D remains unclear. Germline assignment: CDR1 MNHEY and CDR2 SVGEGT. CDR3 size: 15 residues. The V end lost 2 bases, the J end lost 2 bases, and 11 bases lay between the germline ends.

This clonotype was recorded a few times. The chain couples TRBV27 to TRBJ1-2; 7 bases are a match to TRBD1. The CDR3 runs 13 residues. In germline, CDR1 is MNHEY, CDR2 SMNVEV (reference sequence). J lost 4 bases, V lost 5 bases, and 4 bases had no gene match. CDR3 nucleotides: TGTGCCAGCAGTCCCTGGGACAGCTATGGCTACACCTTC. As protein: CASSPWDSYGYTF.

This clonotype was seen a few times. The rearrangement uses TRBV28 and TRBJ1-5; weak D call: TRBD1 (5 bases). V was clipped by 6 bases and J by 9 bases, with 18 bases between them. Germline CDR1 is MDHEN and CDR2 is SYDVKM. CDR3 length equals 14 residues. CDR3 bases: TGTGCCAGCAGCCGCGCGGGGACGCCCCGGCCCCAGCATTTT. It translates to CASSRAGTPRPQHF.

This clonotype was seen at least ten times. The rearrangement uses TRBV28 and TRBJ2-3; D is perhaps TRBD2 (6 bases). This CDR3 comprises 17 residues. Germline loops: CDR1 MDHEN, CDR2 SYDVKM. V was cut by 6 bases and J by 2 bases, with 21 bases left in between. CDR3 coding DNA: TGTGCCAGCAGCTCTCCTCATGGGGCGGGGCTCACAGATACGCAGTATTTT. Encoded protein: CASSSPHGAGLTDTQYF.

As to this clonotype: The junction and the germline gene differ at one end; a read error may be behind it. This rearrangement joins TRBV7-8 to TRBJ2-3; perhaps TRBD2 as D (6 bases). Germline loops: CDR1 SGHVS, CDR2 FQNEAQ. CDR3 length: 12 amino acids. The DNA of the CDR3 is TGTGCCAGCAGTCGGACTACCGATACGCAGTGTTTT. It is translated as CASSRTTDTQCF.

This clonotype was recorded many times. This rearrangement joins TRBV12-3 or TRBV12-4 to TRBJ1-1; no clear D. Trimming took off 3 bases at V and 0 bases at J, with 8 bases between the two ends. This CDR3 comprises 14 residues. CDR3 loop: CASSLQELNTEAFF. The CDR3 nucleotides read TGTGCCAGCAGTTTGCAGGAACTGAACACTGAAGCTTTCTTT.

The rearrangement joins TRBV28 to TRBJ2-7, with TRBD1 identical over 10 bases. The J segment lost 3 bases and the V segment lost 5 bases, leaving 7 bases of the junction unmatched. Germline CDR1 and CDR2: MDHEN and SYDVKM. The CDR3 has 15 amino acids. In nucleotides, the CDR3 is TGTGCCAGCAGTCCTTCCCGGGACAGGGGCTACGAGCAGTACTTC. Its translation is CASSPSRDRGYEQYF.

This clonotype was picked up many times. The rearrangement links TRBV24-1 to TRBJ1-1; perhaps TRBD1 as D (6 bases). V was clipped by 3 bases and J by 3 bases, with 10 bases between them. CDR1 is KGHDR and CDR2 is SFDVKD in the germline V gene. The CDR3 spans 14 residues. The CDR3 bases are TGTGCCACCAGTGATGGACAGTTAGACACTGAAGCTTTCTTT. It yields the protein CATSDGQLDTEAFF.

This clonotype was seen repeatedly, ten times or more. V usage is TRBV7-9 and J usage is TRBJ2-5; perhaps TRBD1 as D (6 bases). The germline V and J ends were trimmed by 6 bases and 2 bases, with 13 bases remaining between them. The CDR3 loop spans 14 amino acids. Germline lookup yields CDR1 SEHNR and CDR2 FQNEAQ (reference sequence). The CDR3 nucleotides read TGTGCCAGCAGAACAGACAGGACACAAGAGACCCAGTACTTC. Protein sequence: CASRTDRTQETQYF.

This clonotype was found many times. The CDR3 DNA reads TGTGCCAGCGGGCCTAGCACCCGAGCCACAGATACGCAGTATTTT. This encodes CASGPSTRATDTQYF. V gene TRBV28 combines with J gene TRBJ2-3; tentatively, D is TRBD2 (5 bases). There are 15 residues in the CDR3. Trimming stripped 8 bases from V and 2 bases from J, with 17 bases between. Germline CDR1 and CDR2: MDHEN and SYDVKM.

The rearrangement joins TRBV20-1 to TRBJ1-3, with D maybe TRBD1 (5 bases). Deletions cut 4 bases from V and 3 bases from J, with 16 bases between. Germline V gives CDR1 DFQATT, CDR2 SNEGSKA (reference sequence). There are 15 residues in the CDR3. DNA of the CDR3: TGCAGTGCTACTACACGGGGGGAGCTTGGAAACACCATATATTTT. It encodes CSATTRGELGNTIYF.

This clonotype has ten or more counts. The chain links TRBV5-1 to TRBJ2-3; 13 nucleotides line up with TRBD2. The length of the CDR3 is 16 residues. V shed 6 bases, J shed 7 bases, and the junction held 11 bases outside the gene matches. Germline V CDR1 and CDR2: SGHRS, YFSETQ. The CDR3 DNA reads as TGCGCCAGCATCCTTACTAGCGGGGGGGCCGGGAATACGCAGTATTTT. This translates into CASILTSGGAGNTQYF.

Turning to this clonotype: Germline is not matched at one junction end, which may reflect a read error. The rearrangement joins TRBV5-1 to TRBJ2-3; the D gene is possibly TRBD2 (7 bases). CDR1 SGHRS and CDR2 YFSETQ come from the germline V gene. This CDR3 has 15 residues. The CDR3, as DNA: TGCGCCAGCAGCTTGTATGGGGGGGCGGCAGATGCGCAGTATTTT. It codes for CASSLYGGAADAQYF.

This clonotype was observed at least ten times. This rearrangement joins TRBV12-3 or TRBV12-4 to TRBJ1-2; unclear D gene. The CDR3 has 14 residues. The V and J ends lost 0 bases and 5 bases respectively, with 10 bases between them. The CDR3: CASSLASQIYGYTF. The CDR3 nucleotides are TGTGCCAGCAGTTTAGCATCCCAAATTTATGGCTACACCTTC.

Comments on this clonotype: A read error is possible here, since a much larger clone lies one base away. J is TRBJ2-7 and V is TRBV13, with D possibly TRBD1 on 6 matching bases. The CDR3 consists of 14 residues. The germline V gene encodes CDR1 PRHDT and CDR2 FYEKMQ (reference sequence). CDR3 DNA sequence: TGTGCCAGCGGCTTGACCGAGACAGGCTACGAGCAGTACTTC. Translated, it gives CASGLTETGYEQYF.

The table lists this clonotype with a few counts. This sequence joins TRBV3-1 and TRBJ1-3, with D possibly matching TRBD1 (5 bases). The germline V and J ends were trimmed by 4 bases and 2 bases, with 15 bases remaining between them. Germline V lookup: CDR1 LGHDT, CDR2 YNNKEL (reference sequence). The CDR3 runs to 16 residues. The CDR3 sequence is CASSPRGRRAGNTIYF. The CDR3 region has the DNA TGTGCCAGCAGCCCACGGGGCAGGCGGGCTGGAAACACCATATATTTT.

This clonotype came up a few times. The CDR3 is CASSQVAIGYGYTF. CDR3 DNA sequence: TGTGCCAGCAGCCAAGTAGCGATCGGCTATGGCTACACCTTC. The chain has TRBV14 and TRBJ1-2; D uncertain. The length of the CDR3 is 14 residues. V was clipped by 1 base and J by 4 bases, with 10 bases between them. Germline V CDR1 and CDR2: SGHDN, FVKESK.

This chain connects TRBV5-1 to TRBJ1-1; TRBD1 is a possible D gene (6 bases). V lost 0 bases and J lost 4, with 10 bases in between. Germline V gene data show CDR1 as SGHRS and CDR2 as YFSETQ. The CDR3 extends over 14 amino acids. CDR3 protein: CASSLAGGLTEAFF. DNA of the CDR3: TGCGCCAGCAGCTTGGCCGGGGGGCTCACTGAAGCTTTCTTT.